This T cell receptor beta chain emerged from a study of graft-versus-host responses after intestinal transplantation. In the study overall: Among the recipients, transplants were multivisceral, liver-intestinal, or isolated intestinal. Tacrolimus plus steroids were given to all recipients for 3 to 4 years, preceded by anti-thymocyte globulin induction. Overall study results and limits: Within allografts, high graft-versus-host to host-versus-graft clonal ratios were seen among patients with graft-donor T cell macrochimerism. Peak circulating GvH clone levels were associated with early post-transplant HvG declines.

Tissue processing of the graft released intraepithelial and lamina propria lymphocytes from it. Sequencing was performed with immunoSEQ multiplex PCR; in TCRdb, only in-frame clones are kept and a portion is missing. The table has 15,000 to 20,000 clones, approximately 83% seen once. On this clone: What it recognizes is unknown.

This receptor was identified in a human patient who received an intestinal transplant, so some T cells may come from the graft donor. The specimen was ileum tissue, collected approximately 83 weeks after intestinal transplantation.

CDR3 residues: CSVLSRLQSRANVLTF. CDR3 coding DNA: TGCAGCGTTTTATCTCGACTACAAAGTCGGGCCAACGTCCTGACTTTC. This sequence joins TRBV29-1 and TRBJ2-6; tentatively, D is TRBD2 (5 bases). V dropped 5 bases and J dropped 5 bases, with 19 bases sitting between them. This CDR3 comprises 16 residues. Germline CDR1 and CDR2: SQVTM and ANQGSEA.